The T cell receptor (beta chain) under discussion was sequenced for a study of beta chain features in type 1 diabetes. Study details: Patients looked much like healthy donors when it came to age, gender and cell yields.

Purity of each sorted population was above 95%. Germline V CDR1 and CDR2: MDHEN, SYDVKM. Trimming stripped 2 bases from V and 4 bases from J, with 11 bases between. The CDR3 runs to 14 residues. The whole isolated RNA underwent reverse transcription, so sequencing captured expressed TCRB transcripts. Assay used: immunoSEQ multiplex PCR; TCRdb lists only in-frame clones, some missing. The sample lists 300,000 to 400,000 clones, about 11% occurring once. Source material: naive CD4+ T cells from blood. This receptor was taken from a woman in her 30s in good health. This chain uses TRBV28 with TRBJ1-2, with unresolved D. The CDR3, as DNA: TGTGCCAGCAGTTTAGCGGTTGAAGGCTATGGCTACACCTTC. This codes for CASSLAVEGYGYTF.